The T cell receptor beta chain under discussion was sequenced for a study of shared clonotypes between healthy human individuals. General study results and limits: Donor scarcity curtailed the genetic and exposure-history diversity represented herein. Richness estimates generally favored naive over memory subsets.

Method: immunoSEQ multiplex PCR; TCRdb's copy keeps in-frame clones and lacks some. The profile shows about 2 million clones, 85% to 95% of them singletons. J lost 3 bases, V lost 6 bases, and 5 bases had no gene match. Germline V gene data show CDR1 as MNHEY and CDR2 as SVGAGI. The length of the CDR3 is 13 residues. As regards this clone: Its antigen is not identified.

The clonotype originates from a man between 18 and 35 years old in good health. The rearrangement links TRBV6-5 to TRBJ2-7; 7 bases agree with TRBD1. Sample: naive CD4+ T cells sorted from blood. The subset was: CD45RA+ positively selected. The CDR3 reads CASSRTGYYEQYF. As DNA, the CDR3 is TGTGCCAGCAGCCGGACAGGATACTACGAGCAGTACTTC.